This T cell receptor (beta chain) was retrieved from a study of tumor-infiltrating lymphocytes in primary liver carcinoma. Total RNA (about 500 ng) served as template for TCR beta cDNA synthesis primed by a constant-region primer. A slightly modified ARM-PCR protocol with three nested multiplex PCR rounds produced these TCR beta libraries. Running roughly 10 cycles apiece, the first two PCR rounds relied on TRBV1-TRBV30 forward primers together with a C-beta reverse primer. A single record per CDR3 protein comes from TCRdb applying MiXCR to the multiplex PCR reads. The sample contains hundreds of thousands of distinct CDR3 sequences, around 50% of which appear only once. This clonotype showed up just a few times. There are 15 residues in the CDR3. Unsorted whole blood supplied the RNA, and germline DNA was extracted too. The patients, who had chronic HBV infection, were treatment-naive (untreated). About 4 milliliters of peripheral blood were drawn preoperatively.

The sample comprised peripheral blood. This chain uses TRBV1 with TRBJ2-1; the listed D gene, TRBD2, was not tested against the DNA. TRBV1 is a pseudogene. The sequence came from a woman in her thirties with primary liver carcinoma and hepatitis B virus infection. The CDR3 bases are TGCACCAGCAGCGCACCCGCGGGAGGGCGGGTTGAGCAGTTCTTC. Translation: CTSSAPAGGRVEQFF.